These T cell receptor beta chains were read from a single sample in a study of blood T cell repertoires in COVID-19. This table comes from immunoSEQ multiplex PCR, and its TCRdb copy is limited to in-frame clones, with some not included. This table holds a few hundred thousand clones, 85% to 90% found once. What was sequenced was PBMCs or T cells enriched from blood (not recorded which). The receptor source for this set is a man aged 25 to 45 who had been exposed to COVID-19. CDR3s include the opening cysteine and the closing phenylalanine or tryptophan. A D gene is named only where the DNA matches it firmly.

TRBJ1-2 TRBV19 TRBD1 CASLRTGLDYGYTF TGTGCCAGCCTAAGGACAGGACTGGACTATGGCTACACCTTC
TRBJ2-5 TRBV6-5 TRBD2 CASSYQRGGRETQYF TGTGCCAGCAGTTACCAACGGGGGGGAAGAGAGACCCAGTACTTC
TRBJ1-5 TRBV6-5 - CASSLNDRFSQPQHF TGTGCCAGCAGTTTAAACGACAGGTTTAGTCAGCCCCAGCATTTT
TRBJ1-2 TRBV29-1 TRBD1 CSVDPVGTGDYGYTF TGCAGCGTTGACCCAGTGGGGACAGGGGACTATGGCTACACCTTC
TRBJ1-5 TRBV7-9 - CASSLDGVLRNQPQHF TGTGCCAGCAGCTTAGACGGGGTATTACGCAATCAGCCCCAGCATTTT
TRBJ2-7 TRBV7-6 TRBD2 CASSSGAGAYEQYF TGTGCCAGCAGCTCCGGAGCGGGGGCCTACGAGCAGTACTTC
TRBJ1-2 TRBV3-1/TRBV3-2 TRBD1 CASSQGDRGPYGYTF TGTGCCAGCAGCCAGGGGGACAGGGGTCCCTATGGCTACACCTTC
TRBJ2-1 TRBV14 TRBD2 CASSHVAGGQWDEQFF TGTGCCAGCAGCCATGTAGCGGGGGGGCAATGGGATGAGCAGTTCTTC
TRBJ2-3 TRBV3-1/TRBV3-2 TRBD1 CASSHSGQGADTQYF TGTGCCAGCAGCCATAGCGGACAGGGGGCAGATACGCAGTATTTT
TRBJ1-4 TRBV4-1 TRBD1 CASSQVRTGGEKLFF TGCGCCAGCAGCCAAGTCAGGACAGGGGGTGAAAAACTGTTTTTT